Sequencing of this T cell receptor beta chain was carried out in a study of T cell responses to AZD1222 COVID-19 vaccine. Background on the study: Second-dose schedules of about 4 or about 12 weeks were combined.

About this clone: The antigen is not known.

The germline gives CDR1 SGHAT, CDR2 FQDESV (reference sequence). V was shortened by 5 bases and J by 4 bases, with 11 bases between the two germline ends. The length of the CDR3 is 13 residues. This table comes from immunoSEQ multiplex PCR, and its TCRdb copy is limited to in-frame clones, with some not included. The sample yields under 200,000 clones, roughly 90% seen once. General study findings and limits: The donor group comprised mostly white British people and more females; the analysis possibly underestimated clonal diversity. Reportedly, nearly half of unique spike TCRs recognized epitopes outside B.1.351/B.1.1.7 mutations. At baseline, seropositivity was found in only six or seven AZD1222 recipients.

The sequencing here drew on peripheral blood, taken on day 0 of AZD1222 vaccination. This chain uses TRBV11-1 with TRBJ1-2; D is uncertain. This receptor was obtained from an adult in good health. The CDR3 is CASSADGTYGYTF. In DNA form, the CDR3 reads TGTGCCAGCAGCGCCGACGGTACCTATGGCTACACCTTC. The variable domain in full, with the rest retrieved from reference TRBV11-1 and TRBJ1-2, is EAEVAQSPRYKITEKSQAVAFWCDPISGHATLYWYRQILGQGPELLVQFQDESVVDDSQLPKDRFSAERLKGVDSTLKIQPAELGDSAMYLCASSADGTYGYTFGSGTRLTVV.